Below are 2 T cell receptor beta chains sequenced from a single sample in a study of blood T cell repertoires in COVID-19. TCRdb's table, derived via immunoSEQ multiplex PCR, lists solely in-frame clones and lacks some. The sample holds about 46,000 clones, around 90% seen once. Sequenced material: peripheral blood. The receptor source for this set is a man aged 45-65 years with acute or convalescent COVID-19.

Here the CDR3 DNA reads TGTGCCAGCAGCTTGGGCACGCCAGATACGCAGTATTTT. It is translated as CASSLGTPDTQYF. The V and J genes are TRBV7-3 and TRBJ2-3; D remains ambiguous. The CDR3 is made up of 13 amino acids. Trimming shortened V by 3 bases and J by 4 bases, and 8 bases separated the two germline ends. The germline CDR1 and CDR2 sequences are SGHTA and FQGTGA.

CDR3 region: CASSVQGRDQPQHF. The CDR3 region has the DNA TGTGCCAGCAGTGTCCAGGGAAGGGATCAGCCCCAGCATTTT. The rearrangement uses TRBV2 and TRBJ1-5; tentatively, D is TRBD1 (5 bases). V dropped 4 bases and J dropped 5 bases, with 12 bases sitting between them. CDR1 and CDR2 (germline): SNHLY, FYNNEI. CDR3 length: 14 residues. The variable domain in full, completed from reference TRBV2 and TRBJ1-5, reads EPEVTQTPSHQVTQMGQEVILRCVPISNHLYFYWYRQILGQKVEFLVSFYNNEISEKSEIFDDQFSVERPDGSNFTLKIRSTKLEDSAMYFCASSVQGRDQPQHFGDGTRLSIL.